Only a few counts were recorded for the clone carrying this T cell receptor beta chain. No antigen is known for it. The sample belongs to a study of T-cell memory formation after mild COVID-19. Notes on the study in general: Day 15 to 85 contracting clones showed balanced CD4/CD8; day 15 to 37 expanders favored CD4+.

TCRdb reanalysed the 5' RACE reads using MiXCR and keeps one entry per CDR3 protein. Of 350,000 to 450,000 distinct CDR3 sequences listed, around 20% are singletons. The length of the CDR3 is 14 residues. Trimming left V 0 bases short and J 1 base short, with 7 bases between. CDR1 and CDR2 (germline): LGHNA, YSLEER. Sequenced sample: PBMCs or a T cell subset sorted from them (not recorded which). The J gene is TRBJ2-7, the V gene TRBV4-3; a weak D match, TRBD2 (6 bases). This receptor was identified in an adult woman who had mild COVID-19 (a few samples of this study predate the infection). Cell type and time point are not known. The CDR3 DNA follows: TGCGCCAGCAGCCAAGAGGAGGGTTCCTACGAGCAGTACTTC. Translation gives CASSQEEGSYEQYF.